These 24 T cell receptor beta chains were sequenced from one sample in a study of blood T cell repertoires in COVID-19. The repertoire was sequenced with immunoSEQ multiplex PCR; TCRdb's copy has only in-frame clones and lacks some. In the table there are 330,000 or so clones, over 80% of which are singletons. The sample comprised peripheral blood. The receptors stem from a man aged 25 to 40 with COVID-19, enrolled during active disease.

This sequence joins TRBV19 and TRBJ2-6; 7 nucleotides align to TRBD2. Germline CDR1 is LNHDA and CDR2 is SQIVND (reference sequence). The CDR3 is made up of 16 amino acids. The trim removed 3 bases at V and 2 bases at J, leaving 4 bases unmatched. DNA of the CDR3: TGTGCCAGTAGTATCGGGGAGGGTGCTGGGGCCAACGTCCTGACTTTC. Translation: CASSIGEGAGANVLTF.

As to this clone: One end of the junction is discordant with germline, which a read error may explain. The chain links TRBV30 to TRBJ2-7, with 8 bases fitting TRBD2. CDR1 GTSNPN and CDR2 SVGIG come from the germline V gene (reference sequence). The CDR3 is 16 amino acids. The CDR3 loop is CAWTPRGGLASSEQYF. The CDR3 DNA reads TGTGCCTGGACCCCCCGGGGGGGGCTAGCCTCCTCCGAGCAGTACTTC. Supplemented by reference TRBV30 and TRBJ2-7, the full variable domain reads SQTIHQWPATLVQPVGSPLSLECTVEGTSNPNLYWYRQAAGRGLQLLFYSVGIGQISSEVPQNLSASRPQDRQFILSSKKLLLSDSGFYLCAWTPRGGLASSEQYFGPGTRLTVT.

This chain connects TRBV7-3 to TRBJ1-1; D not resolved. CDR3 size: 13 residues. CDR1 SGHTA and CDR2 FQGTGA come from the germline V gene. Deletions cut 6 bases from V and 2 bases from J, with 10 bases between. The CDR3: CASRLTTNTEAFF. CDR3 nucleotides: TGTGCCAGCAGATTGACAACTAACACTGAAGCTTTCTTT.

The J gene is TRBJ1-1, the V gene TRBV7-3, with 7 bases identical to TRBD1. V lost 3 bases and J lost 10; bases outside the gene matches: 5. CDR3 length: 12 residues. Germline V lookup: CDR1 SGHTA, CDR2 FQGTGA. As DNA, the CDR3 is TGTGCCAGCAGCTTTCCCGACAGGGTAGCTTTCTTT. Its protein product is CASSFPDRVAFF.

The genes are TRBV7-9 and TRBJ1-1, with TRBD1 matching 7 bases. Germline assignment: CDR1 SEHNR and CDR2 FQNEAQ (reference sequence). The V segment lost 5 bases and the J segment 1 base; nucleotides outside the gene matches: 13. The CDR3 is 17 residues long. The CDR3 DNA follows: TGTGCCAGCAGCCCCCTCCATACGGGACAGAAGAACACTGAAGCTTTCTTT. Translated: CASSPLHTGQKNTEAFF.

Remarks on this clone: The sample carries other DNA sequences with the same CDR3. J is TRBJ1-2 and V is TRBV6-5; possible D gene TRBD1, 5 bases. The germline CDR1 and CDR2 sequences are MNHEY and SVGAGI. This CDR3 has 14 residues. Between the trimmed V and J ends, which lost 3 bases and 2 bases, there was a span of 10 bases. CDR3 nucleotide sequence: TGTGCCAGCAGTTATTCGGGACTCAACTATGGCTACACCTTC. Translating gives CASSYSGLNYGYTF.

The V and J genes are TRBV11-2 and TRBJ2-1; TRBD2 agrees at 10 bases. This CDR3 is 18 amino acids long. The germline gives CDR1 SGHAT, CDR2 FQNNGV. V trimming: 0 bases; J trimming: 8 bases; junction bases outside the gene matches: 13. CDR3 nucleotides: TGTGCCAGCAGCTTAGATCGGATAGCGGGAGGACTTACGGATGAGCAGTTCTTC. Encoded protein: CASSLDRIAGGLTDEQFF.

The V call is TRBV6-6, the J call TRBJ2-3; D might be TRBD2 (6 bases). The V end was cut by 10 bases, the J end by 4 bases, with 15 bases between. CDR1 and CDR2 from the germline V gene are MNHNY and SVGAGI (reference sequence). The CDR3 runs 13 residues. The DNA of the CDR3 is TGTGCCACCAACTGGGGGGTGTCAGATACGCAGTATTTT. As protein: CATNWGVSDTQYF.

CDR3 bases: TGTGCCAGTAGTACTGGGACAGGGATTGGGGATGAGCAGTTCTTC. Its translation is CASSTGTGIGDEQFF. The chain carries TRBV19 and TRBJ2-1, with 9 bases aligning to TRBD1. The length of the CDR3 is 15 residues. Germline CDR1 LNHDA, CDR2 SQIVND (reference sequence). The J segment lost 8 bases and the V segment lost 4 bases, leaving 9 bases of the junction unmatched. Full variable domain (rest looked up from reference TRBV19 and TRBJ2-1): DGGITQSPKYLFRKEGQNVTLSCEQNLNHDAMYWYRQDPGQGLRLIYYSQIVNDFQKGDIAEGYSVSREKKESFPLTVTSAQKNPTAFYLCASSTGTGIGDEQFFGPGTRLTVL.

The J gene is TRBJ2-3, the V gene TRBV7-8, with a possible D match to TRBD1 (6 bases). V lost 1 base and J lost 4, with 21 bases in between. The CDR3 loop spans 18 amino acids. The germline gives CDR1 SGHVS, CDR2 FQNEAQ. CDR3 coding DNA: TGTGCCAGCAGCTTAGGACCCTTGGTGGGGGCCGGGGCAGATACGCAGTATTTT. Translated, it gives CASSLGPLVGAGADTQYF.

The CDR3, as DNA: TGTGCCAGCAGCTGGAGCGGGTCCCGCACAGATACGCAGTATTTT. Its translation: CASSWSGSRTDTQYF. V gene TRBV7-3 combines with J gene TRBJ2-3; maybe TRBD2 (6 bases). The length of the CDR3 is 15 residues. From germline, CDR1 is SGHTA and CDR2 FQGTGA. V was pared by 4 bases and J by 1 base, with 12 bases between.

The chain uses TRBV6-5 and TRBJ1-6, with D possibly matching TRBD1 (6 bases). Germline lookup yields CDR1 MNHEY and CDR2 SVGAGI. Trimming pared 2 bases from V and 9 bases from J, leaving 17 bases between. The CDR3 length is 16 residues. The CDR3 loop is CASSYTGGQRGSPLHF. The CDR3 DNA reads TGTGCCAGCAGTTACACCGGTGGACAGAGAGGTTCACCCCTCCACTTT.

The chain links TRBV6-5 to TRBJ2-1; TRBD2 aligns across 11 bases. V was pared by 2 bases and J by 10 bases, with 10 bases of the junction left unmatched. Germline CDR1 reads MNHEY; CDR2 reads SVGAGI. CDR3 size: 16 residues. Here the CDR3 DNA reads TGTGCCAGCAGTTACGAGGAGGTAGCGGGGGGGCAAGAGCAGTTCTTC. It specifies CASSYEEVAGGQEQFF.

The chain's CDR3 is CASSPPSGTRIDTQYF. The CDR3 coding sequence is TGTGCCAGCTCACCACCGAGTGGGACTAGAATAGATACGCAGTATTTT. The chain employs TRBV18 and TRBJ2-3; 8 bases agree with TRBD2. In germline, CDR1 is KGHSH, CDR2 LQKENI. This CDR3 is built from 16 residues. Trimming cost V 0 bases and J 5 bases; bases outside gene matches: 7. The whole variable domain, filled in from reference TRBV18 and TRBJ2-3, reads NAGVMQNPRHLVRRRGQEARLRCSPMKGHSHVYWYRQLPEEGLKFMVYLQKENIIDESGMPKERFSAEFPKEGPSILRIQQVVRGDSAAYFCASSPPSGTRIDTQYFGPGTRLTVL.

The V gene is TRBV6-5, the J gene TRBJ1-1; D unresolved. The V end lost 2 bases, the J end lost 5 bases, and 15 bases lay between the germline ends. The length of the CDR3 is 15 residues. The germline V gene has CDR1 MNHEY and CDR2 SVGAGI. The CDR3 reads CASSYRRPRETEAFF. The CDR3, as DNA: TGTGCCAGCAGTTACCGACGTCCCCGGGAAACTGAAGCTTTCTTT.

The chain uses TRBV6-6 and TRBJ1-1, with D possibly TRBD1 on 5 matching bases. This CDR3 comprises 16 residues. Germline loops: CDR1 MNHNY, CDR2 SVGAGI (reference sequence). Trimming cost V 4 bases and J 5 bases, with 20 bases left between them. The CDR3 region is CASSSREKGEKTEAFF. Here the CDR3 DNA reads TGTGCCAGCAGTTCCAGGGAAAAAGGAGAGAAAACTGAAGCTTTCTTT.

The rearrangement joins TRBV10-3 to TRBJ2-3; 8 bases are a match to TRBD1. V lost 0 bases to trimming and J lost 7 bases; unmatched junction nucleotides: 6. CDR1 is ENHRY, CDR2 SYGVKD, per germline. This CDR3 is 15 amino acids long. In DNA form, the CDR3 reads TGTGCCATCAGTGAGTCCCAGGGGGCACGGTATACGCAGTATTTT. Its protein product is CAISESQGARYTQYF.

This rearrangement joins TRBV7-2 to TRBJ1-6; weak D call: TRBD1 (5 bases). V dropped 1 base and J dropped 5 bases, with 9 bases sitting between them. The CDR3 totals 15 residues. Germline V CDR1 and CDR2: SGHTA, FQGNSA. CDR3 loop: CASSLVGQNNSPLHF. In DNA form, the CDR3 reads TGTGCCAGCAGCTTAGTTGGACAAAATAATTCACCCCTCCACTTT. The full variable domain, rest sourced from reference TRBV7-2 and TRBJ1-6, is GAGVSQSPSNKVTEKGKDVELRCDPISGHTALYWYRQSLGQGLEFLIYFQGNSAPDKSGLPSDRFSAERTGGSVSTLTIQRTQQEDSAVYLCASSLVGQNNSPLHFGNGTRLTVT.

The genes are TRBV4-3 and TRBJ1-1; 9 nucleotides align to TRBD1. This CDR3 comprises 14 residues. After removal of 1 base from V and 5 bases from J, the junction contained 2 bases not matched to a gene. The V gene's germline CDR1 is LGHNA and CDR2 YSLEER. The CDR3 coding sequence is TGCGCCAGCAGCCAAGGACAGGGGGGGACTGAAGCTTTCTTT. The encoded protein is CASSQGQGGTEAFF.

The J gene is TRBJ2-2, the V gene TRBV6-2 or TRBV6-3; 12 bases line up with TRBD1. The V gene's germline CDR1 is MNHEY and CDR2 SVGEGT. The CDR3 contains 17 residues. Germline trimming cut 4 bases from V and 5 bases from J; bases unmatched to any gene: 8. Here the CDR3 reads CASSWGQGAWDTGELFF. CDR3 coding DNA: TGTGCCAGCAGTTGGGGACAGGGGGCGTGGGATACCGGGGAGCTGTTTTTT.

This clone occurred a few times. This chain joins TRBV4-2 and TRBJ1-5; TRBD1 matches at 9 bases. V lost 3 bases, J lost 7 bases, and 4 bases stayed unmatched. The CDR3 runs to 14 residues. Germline-derived CDR1 and CDR2 are LGHNA and YNFKEQ. The CDR3 sequence is CASSQDRGGQPQHF. In nucleotides, the CDR3 is TGTGCCAGCAGCCAGGACAGGGGTGGACAGCCCCAGCATTTT.

In the case of this clone: The sample has other DNA sequences that encode this CDR3 too. The chain couples TRBV5-1 to TRBJ2-3; 14 bases fit TRBD2. Looked up from germline, CDR1 is SGHRS and CDR2 is YFSETQ. CDR3 size: 16 residues. V lost 4 bases and J lost 2; bases outside the gene matches: 3. In DNA form, the CDR3 reads TGCGCCAGCAGCCCGGGACTAGCGGGGGCCACAGATACGCAGTATTTT. This translates into CASSPGLAGATDTQYF.

The chain employs TRBV6-5 and TRBJ2-7; D might be TRBD1 (6 bases). The CDR3 totals 14 residues. Germline-derived CDR1 and CDR2 are MNHEY and SVGAGI. The germline V and J ends were trimmed by 4 bases and 2 bases, with 12 bases remaining between them. In DNA form, the CDR3 reads TGTGCCAGCAGTTCGGACAGAAGAACCTACGAGCAGTACTTC. This encodes CASSSDRRTYEQYF.

This clone was seen once. The chain uses TRBV7-2 and TRBJ2-2; D not certain. Trimming removed 1 base from V and 0 bases from J, with 9 bases in between. The germline gives CDR1 SGHTA, CDR2 FQGNSA. The CDR3 consists of 16 residues. The CDR3 region has the DNA TGTGCCAGCAGCTTAGGAGTCCTCGCGAACACCGGGGAGCTGTTTTTT. Its translation is CASSLGVLANTGELFF.